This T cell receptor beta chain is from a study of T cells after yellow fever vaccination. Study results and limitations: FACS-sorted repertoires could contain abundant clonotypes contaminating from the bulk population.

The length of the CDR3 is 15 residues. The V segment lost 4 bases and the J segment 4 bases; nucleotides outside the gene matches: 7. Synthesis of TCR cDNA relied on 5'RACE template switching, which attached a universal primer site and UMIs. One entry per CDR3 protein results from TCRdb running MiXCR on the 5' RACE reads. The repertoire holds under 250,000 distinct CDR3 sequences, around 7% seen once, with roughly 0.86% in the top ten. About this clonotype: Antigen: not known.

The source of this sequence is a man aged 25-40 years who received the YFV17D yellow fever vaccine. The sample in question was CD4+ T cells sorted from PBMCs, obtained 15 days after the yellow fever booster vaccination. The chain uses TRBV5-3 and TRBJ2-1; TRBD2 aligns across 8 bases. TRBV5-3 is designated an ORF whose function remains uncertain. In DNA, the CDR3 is TGTGCCAGAAGCCACTCTAGCGGGTTTTACAATGAGCAGTTCTTC. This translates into CARSHSSGFYNEQFF.